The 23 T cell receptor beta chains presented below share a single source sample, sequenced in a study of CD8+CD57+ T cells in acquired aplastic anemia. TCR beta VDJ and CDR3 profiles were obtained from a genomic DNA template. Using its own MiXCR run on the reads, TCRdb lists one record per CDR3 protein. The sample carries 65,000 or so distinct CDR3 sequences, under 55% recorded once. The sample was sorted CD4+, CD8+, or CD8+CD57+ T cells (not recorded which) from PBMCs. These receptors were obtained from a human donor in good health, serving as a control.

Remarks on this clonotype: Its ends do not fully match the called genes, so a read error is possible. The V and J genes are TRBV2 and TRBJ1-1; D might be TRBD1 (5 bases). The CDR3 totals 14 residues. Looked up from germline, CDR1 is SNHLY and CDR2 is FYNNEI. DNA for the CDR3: TGTGCCAGCAGCTGGAGGGGTATGAACACTGAAGCTTTCTGG. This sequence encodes CASSWRGMNTEAFW. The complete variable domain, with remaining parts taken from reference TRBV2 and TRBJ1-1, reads EPEVTQTPSHQVTQMGQEVILRCVPISNHLYFYWYRQILGQKVEFLVSFYNNEISEKSEIFDDQFSVERPDGSNFTLKIRSTKLEDSAMYFCASSWRGMNTEAFWGQGTRLTVV.

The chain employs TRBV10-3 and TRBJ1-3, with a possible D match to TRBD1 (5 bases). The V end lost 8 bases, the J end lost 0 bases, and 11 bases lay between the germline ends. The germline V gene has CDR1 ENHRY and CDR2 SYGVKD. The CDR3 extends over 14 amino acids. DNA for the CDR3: TGTGCCATCTGGGACGGACACTCTGGAAACACCATATATTTT. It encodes CAIWDGHSGNTIYF.

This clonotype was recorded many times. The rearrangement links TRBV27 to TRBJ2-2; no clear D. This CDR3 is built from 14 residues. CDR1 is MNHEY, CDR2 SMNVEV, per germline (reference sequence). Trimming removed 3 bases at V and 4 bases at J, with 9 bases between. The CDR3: CASSLNHPTGELFF. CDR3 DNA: TGTGCCAGCAGTTTGAACCACCCCACCGGGGAGCTGTTTTTT.

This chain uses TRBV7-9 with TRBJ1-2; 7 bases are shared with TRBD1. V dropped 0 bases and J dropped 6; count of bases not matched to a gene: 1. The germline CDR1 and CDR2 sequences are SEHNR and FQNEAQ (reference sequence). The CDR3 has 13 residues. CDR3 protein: CASSLAQGDGYTF. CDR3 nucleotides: TGTGCCAGCAGCTTAGCGCAGGGGGATGGCTACACCTTC.

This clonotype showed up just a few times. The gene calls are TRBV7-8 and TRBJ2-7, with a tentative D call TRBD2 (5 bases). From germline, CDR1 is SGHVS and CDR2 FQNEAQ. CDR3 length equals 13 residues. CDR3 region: CASSLGLASEQYV. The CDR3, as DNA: TGTGCCAGCAGTTTAGGGCTAGCAAGCGAGCAGTACGTC.

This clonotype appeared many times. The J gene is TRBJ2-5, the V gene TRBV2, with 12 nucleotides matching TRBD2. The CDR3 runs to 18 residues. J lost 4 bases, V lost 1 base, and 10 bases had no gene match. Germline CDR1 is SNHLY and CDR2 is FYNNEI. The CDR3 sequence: CASSEGRLAGGPRETQYF. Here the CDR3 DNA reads TGTGCCAGCAGTGAAGGACGCCTAGCGGGAGGGCCGCGAGAGACCCAGTACTTC.

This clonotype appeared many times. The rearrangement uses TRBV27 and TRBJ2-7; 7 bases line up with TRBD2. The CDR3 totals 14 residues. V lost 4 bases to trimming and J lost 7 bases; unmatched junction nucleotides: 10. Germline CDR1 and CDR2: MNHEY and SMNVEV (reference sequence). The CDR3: CASSSTASAGEQYF. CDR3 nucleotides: TGTGCCAGCAGTTCAACCGCGTCAGCGGGGGAGCAGTACTTC.

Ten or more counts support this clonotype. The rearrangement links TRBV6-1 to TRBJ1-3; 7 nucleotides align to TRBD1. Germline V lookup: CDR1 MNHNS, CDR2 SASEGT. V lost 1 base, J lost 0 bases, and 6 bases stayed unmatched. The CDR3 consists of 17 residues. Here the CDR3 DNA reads TGTGCCAGCAGTGAAGGGAGGACAGGATCCTCTGGAAACACCATATATTTT. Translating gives CASSEGRTGSSGNTIYF.

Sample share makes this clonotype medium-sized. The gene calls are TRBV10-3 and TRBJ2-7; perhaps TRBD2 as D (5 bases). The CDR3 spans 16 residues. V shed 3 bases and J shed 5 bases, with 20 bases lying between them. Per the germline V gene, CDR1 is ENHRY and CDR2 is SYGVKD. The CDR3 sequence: CAISELGGGGFHEQYF. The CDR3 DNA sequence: TGTGCCATCAGTGAATTGGGTGGAGGCGGTTTCCACGAGCAGTACTTC.

The CDR3: CATSRTIGGETQYF. In nucleotides, the CDR3 is TGTGCCACCAGCAGGACTATAGGCGGAGAGACCCAGTACTTC. The V gene is TRBV15, the J gene TRBJ2-5, with D possibly TRBD2 on 5 matching bases. Germline CDR1 reads LNHNV; CDR2 reads YYDKDF (reference sequence). The CDR3 length is 14 residues. V was pared by 3 bases and J by 4 bases, with 12 bases between.

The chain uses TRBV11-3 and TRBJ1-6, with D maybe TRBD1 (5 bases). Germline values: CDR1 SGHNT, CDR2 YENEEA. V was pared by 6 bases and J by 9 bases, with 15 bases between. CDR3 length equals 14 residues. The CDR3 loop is CASSSRQGGSPLHF. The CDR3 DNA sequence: TGTGCCAGCAGTTCGCGGCAGGGAGGTTCACCCCTCCACTTT.

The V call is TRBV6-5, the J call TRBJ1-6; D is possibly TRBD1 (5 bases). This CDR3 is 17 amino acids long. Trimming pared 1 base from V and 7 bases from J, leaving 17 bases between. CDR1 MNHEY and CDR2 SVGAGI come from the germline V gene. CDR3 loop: CASSYLTPTEINSPLHF. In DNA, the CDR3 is TGTGCCAGCAGTTACTTGACCCCGACAGAGATCAATTCACCCCTCCACTTT.

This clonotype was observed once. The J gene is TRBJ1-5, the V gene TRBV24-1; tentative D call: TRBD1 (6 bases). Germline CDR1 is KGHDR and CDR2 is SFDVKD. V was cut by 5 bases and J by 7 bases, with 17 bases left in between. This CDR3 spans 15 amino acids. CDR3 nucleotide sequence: TGTGCCACCAGTGGTCCGGGACACGAGGAGCAGCCCCAGCATTTT. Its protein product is CATSGPGHEEQPQHF.

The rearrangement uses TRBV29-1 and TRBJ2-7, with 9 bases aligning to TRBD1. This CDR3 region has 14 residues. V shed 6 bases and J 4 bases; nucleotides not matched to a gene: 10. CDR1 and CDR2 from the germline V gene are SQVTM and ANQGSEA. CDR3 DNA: TGCAGCGTAGAGACCGGGACAGGGCCGTACGAGCAGTACTTC. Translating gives CSVETGTGPYEQYF.

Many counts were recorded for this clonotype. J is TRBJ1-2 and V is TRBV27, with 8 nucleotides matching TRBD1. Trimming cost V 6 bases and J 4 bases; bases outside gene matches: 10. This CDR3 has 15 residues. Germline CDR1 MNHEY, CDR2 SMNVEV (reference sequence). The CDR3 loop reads CASRASGGLSYGYTF. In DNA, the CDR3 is TGTGCCAGCAGAGCATCAGGGGGCCTCTCCTATGGCTACACCTTC.

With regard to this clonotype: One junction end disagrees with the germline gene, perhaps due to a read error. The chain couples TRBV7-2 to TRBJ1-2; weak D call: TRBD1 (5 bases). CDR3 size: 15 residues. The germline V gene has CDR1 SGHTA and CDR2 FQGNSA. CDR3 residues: CASRVMGRGDYGYAF. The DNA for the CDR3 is TGTGCCAGCAGGGTAATGGGGCGAGGAGACTATGGCTACGCCTTC.

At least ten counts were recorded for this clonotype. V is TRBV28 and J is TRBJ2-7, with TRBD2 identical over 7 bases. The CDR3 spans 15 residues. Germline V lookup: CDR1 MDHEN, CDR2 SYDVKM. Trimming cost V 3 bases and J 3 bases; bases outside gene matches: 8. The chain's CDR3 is CASSFGGRKLYEQYF. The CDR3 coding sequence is TGTGCCAGCAGTTTTGGCGGGAGAAAACTCTACGAGCAGTACTTC.

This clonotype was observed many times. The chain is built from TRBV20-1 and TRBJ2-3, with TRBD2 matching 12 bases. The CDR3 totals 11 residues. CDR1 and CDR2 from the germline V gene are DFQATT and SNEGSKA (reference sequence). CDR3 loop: CGTSGSDTQYF. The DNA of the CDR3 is TGCGGGACTAGCGGGTCAGATACGCAGTATTTT.

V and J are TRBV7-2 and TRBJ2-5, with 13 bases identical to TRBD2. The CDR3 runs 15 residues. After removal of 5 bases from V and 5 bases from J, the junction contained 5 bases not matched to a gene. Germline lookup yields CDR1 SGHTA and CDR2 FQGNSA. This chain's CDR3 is CASSRLAGGGETQYF. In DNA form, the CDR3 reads TGTGCCAGCAGCCGACTAGCGGGAGGCGGGGAGACCCAGTACTTC.

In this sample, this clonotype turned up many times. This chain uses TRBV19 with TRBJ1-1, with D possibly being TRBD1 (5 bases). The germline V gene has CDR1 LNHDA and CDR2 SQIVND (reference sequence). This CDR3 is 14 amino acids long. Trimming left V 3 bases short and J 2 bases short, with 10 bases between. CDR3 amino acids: CASSIGTVNTEAFF. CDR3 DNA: TGTGCCAGTAGTATTGGGACGGTAAACACTGAAGCTTTCTTT.

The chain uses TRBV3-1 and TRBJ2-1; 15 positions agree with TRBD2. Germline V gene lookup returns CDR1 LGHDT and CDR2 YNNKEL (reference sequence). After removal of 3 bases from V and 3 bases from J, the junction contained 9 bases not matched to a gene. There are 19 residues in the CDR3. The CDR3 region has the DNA TGTGCCAGCAGCCATACCGGGACTAGCGGGAGGACAAACTACAATGAGCAGTTCTTC. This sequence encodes CASSHTGTSGRTNYNEQFF.

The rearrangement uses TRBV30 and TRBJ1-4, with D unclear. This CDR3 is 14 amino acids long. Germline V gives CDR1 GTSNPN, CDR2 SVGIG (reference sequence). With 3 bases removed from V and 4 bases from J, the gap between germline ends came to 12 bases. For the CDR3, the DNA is TGTGCCTGGAGCGCCCGAGGTTTTAATGAAAAACTGTTTTTT. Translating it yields CAWSARGFNEKLFF. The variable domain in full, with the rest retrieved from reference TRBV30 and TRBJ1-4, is SQTIHQWPATLVQPVGSPLSLECTVEGTSNPNLYWYRQAAGRGLQLLFYSVGIGQISSEVPQNLSASRPQDRQFILSSKKLLLSDSGFYLCAWSARGFNEKLFFGSGTQLSVL.

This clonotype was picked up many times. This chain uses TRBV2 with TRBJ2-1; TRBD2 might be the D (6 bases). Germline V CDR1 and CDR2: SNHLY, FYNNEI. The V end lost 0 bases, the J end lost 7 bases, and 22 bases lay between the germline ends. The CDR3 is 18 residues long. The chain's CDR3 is CASSEARKGGLVINEQFF. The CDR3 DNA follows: TGTGCCAGCAGTGAAGCGCGCAAGGGAGGTCTAGTAATTAATGAGCAGTTCTTC.